The 15 T cell receptor beta chains presented below share a single source sample, sequenced in a study of T cell responses to AZD1222 COVID-19 vaccine. The table came from immunoSEQ multiplex PCR; TCRdb's copy has only in-frame clones and leaves some out. The repertoire holds about 110,000 clones, with 92% as singletons. Sequenced here: peripheral blood, sampled on day 0 of AZD1222 vaccination. The origin of the receptors is an adult in good health.

V gene TRBV7-9 combines with J gene TRBJ2-7; 7 bases fit TRBD1. The CDR3 runs 14 residues. The germline CDR1 and CDR2 sequences are SEHNR and FQNEAQ (reference sequence). V shed 4 bases, J shed 6 bases, and the junction held 9 bases outside the gene matches. CDR3 region: CASSSDRAGREQYF. The CDR3 bases are TGTGCCAGCAGCTCCGACAGGGCCGGGCGCGAGCAGTACTTC.

V and J are TRBV13 and TRBJ2-7; 7 bases fit TRBD2. Germline V gives CDR1 PRHDT, CDR2 FYEKMQ (reference sequence). Trimming cost V 5 bases and J 3 bases; bases outside gene matches: 4. CDR3 length: 13 amino acids. CDR3: CASSTRGNYEQYF. In DNA form, the CDR3 reads TGTGCCAGCAGCACGCGGGGGAACTACGAGCAGTACTTC. Together with reference TRBV13 and TRBJ2-7, the CDR3 gives the full variable domain: AAGVIQSPRHLIKEKRETATLKCYPIPRHDTVYWYQQGPGQDPQFLISFYEKMQSDKGSIPDRFSAQQFSDYHSELNMSSLELGDSALYFCASSTRGNYEQYFGPGTRLTVT.

The chain joins TRBV27 to TRBJ2-2, with TRBD2 matching 12 bases. CDR1 and CDR2 (germline): MNHEY, SMNVEV (reference sequence). This CDR3 is built from 16 residues. With 5 bases clipped from V and 3 bases from J, the junction kept 4 bases outside the gene matches. DNA of the CDR3: TGTGCCAGCAGTCATACTAGCGGGGGGTACACCGGGGAGCTGTTTTTT. This translates into CASSHTSGGYTGELFF.

The V gene is TRBV5-1, the J gene TRBJ2-5; 10 bases are shared with TRBD1. CDR3 size: 15 residues. The germline CDR1 and CDR2 sequences are SGHRS and YFSETQ. V was pared by 0 bases and J by 5 bases, with 4 bases of the junction left unmatched. The chain's CDR3 is CASSLEWTGGETQYF. The CDR3 coding sequence is TGCGCCAGCAGCTTGGAATGGACAGGGGGGGAGACCCAGTACTTC.

The rearrangement joins TRBV6-2 or TRBV6-3 to TRBJ2-7, with 10 bases lining up with TRBD1. Trimming cost V 0 bases and J 4 bases; bases outside gene matches: 15. This CDR3 has 19 residues. Germline CDR1 reads MNHEY; CDR2 reads SVGEGT. The chain's CDR3 is CASSYSIGLSDRGQYEQYF. CDR3 DNA: TGTGCCAGCAGTTACTCGATCGGTCTGTCTGACAGGGGGCAGTACGAGCAGTACTTC.

The chain is built from TRBV15 and TRBJ1-1; no clear D gene. Trimming removed 2 bases from V and 8 bases from J, with 15 bases in between. The CDR3 spans 14 residues. Germline CDR1 reads LNHNV; CDR2 reads YYDKDF (reference sequence). DNA of the CDR3: TGTGCCACCAGCAGATCCGGGTCGTTGAGAGAAGCTTTCTTT. Amino acids: CATSRSGSLREAFF. The variable domain in full, completed from reference TRBV15 and TRBJ1-1, reads DAMVIQNPRYQVTQFGKPVTLSCSQTLNHNVMYWYQQKSSQAPKLLFHYYDKDFNNEADTPDNFQSRRPNTSFCFLDIRSPGLGDTAMYLCATSRSGSLREAFFGQGTRLTVV.

The CDR3 coding sequence is TGTGCCAGTAACCCTACACAGGGGAGCCATCACAATGAGCAGTTCTTC. Its protein is CASNPTQGSHHNEQFF. The V gene is TRBV19, the J gene TRBJ2-1; 7 positions agree with TRBD1. The CDR3 contains 16 residues. The trim removed 7 bases at V and 5 bases at J, leaving 14 bases unmatched. Germline CDR1 and CDR2: LNHDA and SQIVND (reference sequence).

The chain uses TRBV25-1 and TRBJ2-1; 9 bases match TRBD1. The CDR3 length is 15 residues. Trimming cost V 2 bases and J 3 bases; bases outside gene matches: 2. The germline V gene has CDR1 MGHDK and CDR2 SYGVNS. The CDR3 loop reads CASSEGTGFYNEQFF. CDR3 DNA: TGTGCCAGCAGTGAAGGGACAGGGTTCTACAATGAGCAGTTCTTC.

This chain joins TRBV5-1 and TRBJ2-1; a weak D match, TRBD2 (6 bases). The germline V gene encodes CDR1 SGHRS and CDR2 YFSETQ. This CDR3 comprises 14 residues. V lost 0 bases to trimming and J lost 6 bases, with 10 bases between them. CDR3: CASSLAPGVNEQFF. The CDR3 DNA reads TGCGCCAGCAGCTTGGCTCCGGGGGTCAATGAGCAGTTCTTC.

The chain carries TRBV18 and TRBJ2-3; D gene ambiguous. The CDR3 is made up of 12 amino acids. The V end was cut by 0 bases, the J end by 5 bases, with 3 bases between. The germline gives CDR1 KGHSH, CDR2 LQKENI. CDR3 region: CASSPPGDTQYF. DNA for the CDR3: TGTGCCAGCTCACCACCGGGAGATACGCAGTATTTT.

The chain links TRBV5-4 to TRBJ2-1, with D perhaps TRBD2 (6 bases). V was cut by 6 bases and J by 4 bases, with 14 bases left in between. CDR3 length equals 14 residues. Germline loops: CDR1 SGHNT, CDR2 YYREEE (reference sequence). CDR3 amino acids: CASTAGLLYNEQFF. CDR3 nucleotide sequence: TGTGCCAGCACCGCGGGACTTCTATACAATGAGCAGTTCTTC. Variable domain in full (rest from reference TRBV5-4 and TRBJ2-1): ETGVTQSPTHLIKTRGQQVTLRCSSQSGHNTVSWYQQALGQGPQFIFQYYREEENGRGNFPPRFSGLQFPNYSSELNVNALELDDSALYLCASTAGLLYNEQFFGPGTRLTVL.

The V and J genes are TRBV9 and TRBJ2-4; D possibly corresponds to TRBD1 (6 bases). Trimming removed 5 bases at V and 2 bases at J, with 11 bases between. There are 14 residues in the CDR3. CDR1 and CDR2 from the germline V gene are SGDLS and YYNGEE. The CDR3: CASSPTGSKNIQYF. The CDR3 nucleotides read TGTGCCAGCAGTCCGACAGGTTCCAAAAACATTCAGTACTTC.

The J gene is TRBJ2-3, the V gene TRBV11-3; D is uncertain. The CDR3 sequence is 16 residues long. Germline values: CDR1 SGHNT, CDR2 YENEEA. Trimming shortened V by 3 bases and J by 6 bases, and 19 bases separated the two germline ends. Here the CDR3 reads CASSFRRVTKPDTQYF. In DNA, the CDR3 is TGTGCCAGCAGCTTCCGGCGCGTAACGAAGCCGGATACGCAGTATTTT. Using reference TRBV11-3 and TRBJ2-3 for the parts outside the CDR3, the full variable domain is EAGVVQSPRYKIIEKKQPVAFWCNPISGHNTLYWYLQNLGQGPELLIRYENEEAVDDSQLPKDRFSAERLKGVDSTLKIQPAELGDSAVYLCASSFRRVTKPDTQYFGPGTRLTVL.

The chain has TRBV7-3 and TRBJ1-2; 9 bases align to TRBD1. Trimming removed 5 bases from V and 6 bases from J; junction bases left unmatched: 4. This CDR3 comprises 13 residues. Germline CDR1 is SGHTA and CDR2 is FQGTGA. The CDR3 is CASSDGTGNGYTF. The CDR3 DNA reads TGTGCCAGCAGCGACGGGACAGGGAATGGCTACACCTTC.

The chain links TRBV19 to TRBJ1-2; D unresolved. The germline V and J ends were trimmed by 3 bases and 4 bases, with 9 bases remaining between them. Germline CDR1 and CDR2: LNHDA and SQIVND (reference sequence). CDR3 length equals 13 residues. Written as DNA, the CDR3 is TGTGCCAGTAGTATGTCGGAGGTCTATGGCTACACCTTC. The encoded protein is CASSMSEVYGYTF. Combining the CDR3 with reference TRBV19 and TRBJ1-2 gives the whole variable domain DGGITQSPKYLFRKEGQNVTLSCEQNLNHDAMYWYRQDPGQGLRLIYYSQIVNDFQKGDIAEGYSVSREKKESFPLTVTSAQKNPTAFYLCASSMSEVYGYTFGSGTRLTVV.